This T cell receptor (beta chain) was recovered during a study of T cells expressing NK-cell markers. Study background: Sorted CD3+CD56-NKG2C+, CD3+CD56+NKG2C+ and CD3+CD56+NKG2C- T cells supplied the TCR beta repertoires.

The CDR3 totals 15 residues. Germline values: CDR1 SGHRS, CDR2 YFSETQ. TCRdb reprocessed the 5' RACE reads; each CDR3 protein has one entry and no DNA is given. This table holds approximately 22,000 distinct CDR3 sequences. This receptor was taken from a man aged 18-69 years in good health. The chain joins TRBV5-1 to TRBJ2-7. The sequenced material came from blood T cells: a sorted CD56 or NKG2C T cell subset, CD4+ or CD8+ T cells, or bulk PBMC T cells (not recorded which). The CDR3 reads CASRSFRGEIYEQYF.